These 8 T cell receptor beta chains were sequenced from one sample in a study of shared clonotypes between healthy human individuals (dated by TCRdb to about 2020). Receptor libraries were prepared by the immunoSEQ multiplex PCR assay. The immuneACCESS repertoire file appears here via TCRdb, limited to in-frame rearrangements. These files lack a portion of the clones; in checked studies, under half of the deficit traces to unresolved V genes, and the cause of the others is not known. For this sample there are approximately 500,000 clones; around 96% appear just once. The ten largest clones add up to approximately 0.06% of the sample. The sequencing input was naive CD4+ T cells sorted from blood. The sample's cell subset or site label, in plain terms: CD45RA+ positively selected. These receptors originate from a woman aged 25 to 39 in good health.

This chain joins TRBV19 and TRBJ2-7, with D perhaps TRBD2 (5 bases). CDR1 is LNHDA, CDR2 SQIVND, per germline (reference sequence). There are 14 residues in the CDR3. V dropped 7 bases and J dropped 0 bases, with 13 bases sitting between them. The CDR3 coding sequence is TGTGCCAGTACCATATCAGCGGACTCCTACGAGCAGTACTTC. It translates to CASTISADSYEQYF.

The chain is built from TRBV4-2 and TRBJ2-7; D possibly uses TRBD1 or TRBD2 (6 bases each). The CDR3 is made up of 17 amino acids. With 2 bases removed from V and 0 bases from J, the gap between germline ends came to 17 bases. Germline V gene lookup returns CDR1 LGHNA and CDR2 YNFKEQ. CDR3 DNA sequence: TGTGCCAGCAGCCAAAATCCGGGGGCTACCGGCTCCTACGAGCAGTACTTC. Translation: CASSQNPGATGSYEQYF.

The rearrangement uses TRBV28 and TRBJ1-1, with 7 bases that match TRBD1. This CDR3 has 13 residues. V gave up 6 bases and J gave up 5 bases; unmatched junction bases: 6. CDR1 MDHEN and CDR2 SYDVKM come from the germline V gene. This CDR3 is CASSIQGRTEAFF. In DNA, the CDR3 is TGTGCCAGCAGCATACAGGGGCGGACTGAAGCTTTCTTT.

This clone was picked up one time. J is TRBJ1-1 and V is TRBV2, with no clear D. The CDR3 contains 14 residues. The germline V and J ends were trimmed by 4 bases and 0 bases, with 9 bases remaining between them. CDR1 and CDR2 from the germline V gene are SNHLY and FYNNEI. CDR3 bases: TGTGCCAGCAGTGTTCAGCGCCTGAACACTGAAGCTTTCTTT. As protein: CASSVQRLNTEAFF.

The gene calls are TRBV2 and TRBJ2-5, with D possibly matching TRBD1 (6 bases). Germline assignment: CDR1 SNHLY and CDR2 FYNNEI. The CDR3 has 17 amino acids. V lost 6 bases to trimming and J lost 0 bases, with 20 bases between them. CDR3 loop: CASSQATWTVYQETQYF. In nucleotides, the CDR3 is TGTGCCAGCAGCCAAGCCACCTGGACAGTTTACCAAGAGACCCAGTACTTC.

The chain employs TRBV6-5 and TRBJ1-2; the D is unclear. This CDR3 has 15 residues. V gave up 3 bases and J gave up 0 bases, with 11 bases separating them. CDR1 MNHEY and CDR2 SVGAGI come from the germline V gene. The CDR3 sequence is CASSYDTAANYGYTF. The CDR3 DNA reads TGTGCCAGCAGTTATGACACGGCAGCTAACTATGGCTACACCTTC.

The chain links TRBV19 to TRBJ2-3; 8 bases agree with TRBD2. Per the germline V gene, CDR1 is LNHDA and CDR2 is SQIVND (reference sequence). CDR3 size: 13 residues. V lost 7 bases, J lost 2 bases, and 2 bases stayed unmatched. CDR3 in amino acids: CASTSGLTDTQYF. The CDR3 coding sequence is TGTGCCAGTACTAGCGGGCTCACAGATACGCAGTATTTT.

The chain is built from TRBV5-1 and TRBJ1-3, with TRBD1 as a possible D gene (5 bases). Trimming removed 0 bases from V and 3 bases from J, with 13 bases in between. CDR1 is SGHRS and CDR2 is YFSETQ in the germline V gene. The CDR3 has 16 amino acids. The CDR3 DNA follows: TGCGCCAGCAGCTTGGATTTTACAGGAGGTGGAAACACCATATATTTT. Residues: CASSLDFTGGGNTIYF.